The 10 T cell receptor beta chains below come from one sample, sequenced in a study of Graves' ophthalmopathy and Graves' hyperthyroidism. RNA transcripts provided the template for amplifying TCR beta CDR3 regions. Investigators did first-round RT-PCR with HTBI primers, then second-round multiplex PCR. TCRdb re-analysed the multiplex PCR reads in MiXCR, keeping a single row per CDR3 protein. The repertoire includes 500,000 to 700,000 distinct CDR3 sequences, approximately 22% of them detected once, and approximately 6.9% sits in the top ten. Sequencing input: peripheral blood. These receptors all come from a young woman with stable Graves' hyperthyroidism. Some clones in this sample may be carry-over from other donors' samples.

This clonotype was counted many times. The V and J genes are TRBV6-2 or TRBV6-3 and TRBJ1-1; 7 bases match TRBD1. Germline V gives CDR1 MNHEY, CDR2 SVGEGT. CDR3 length equals 19 residues. J gave up 0 bases and V 0 bases, and 13 bases lay outside the gene matches. CDR3 residues: CASSYSPQRDSRMNTEAFF. DNA for the CDR3: TGTGCCAGCAGTTACTCCCCCCAGCGGGACAGTCGTATGAACACTGAAGCTTTCTTT.

The V and J genes are TRBV12-3 or TRBV12-4 and TRBJ1-5; D is ambiguous. V was clipped by 5 bases and J by 7 bases, with 9 bases between them. The CDR3 sequence is 12 residues long. The CDR3: CASSPREQPQHF. CDR3 sequence (DNA): TGTGCCAGCAGTCCGAGGGAGCAGCCCCAGCATTTT.

This clonotype has at least ten counts. V gene TRBV20-1 combines with J gene TRBJ2-7; D call uncertain. CDR3 length equals 15 residues. Germline V lookup: CDR1 DFQATT, CDR2 SNEGSKA (reference sequence). V shed 1 base and J shed 2 bases, with 15 bases lying between them. For the CDR3, the DNA is TGCAGTGCTAGAGTTTTTGGACCCGGAACCTACGAGCAGTACTTC. It yields the protein CSARVFGPGTYEQYF.

This clonotype was counted only a few times. The chain recombines TRBV5-1 with TRBJ2-5; 9 positions match TRBD1. This CDR3 comprises 15 residues. Germline CDR1 reads SGHRS; CDR2 reads YFSETQ. The ends lost 4 bases at V and 4 bases at J; junction bases unmatched: 8. CDR3: CASSRGQGGRETQYF. CDR3 coding DNA: TGCGCCAGCAGCCGGGGACAGGGAGGACGAGAGACCCAGTACTTC.

This clonotype was counted ten times or more. The gene calls are TRBV6-1 and TRBJ1-6, with a possible D match to TRBD1 (6 bases). CDR3 size: 17 residues. V lost 6 bases and J lost 7, with 22 bases in between. The V gene's germline CDR1 is MNHNS and CDR2 SASEGT. The CDR3 reads CASRPTWDLGANSPLHF. The CDR3 nucleotides are TGTGCCAGCAGGCCCACCTGGGACCTGGGGGCCAATTCACCCCTCCACTTT.

The V call is TRBV5-6, the J call TRBJ1-1, with a weak D call TRBD1 (6 bases). The CDR3 runs to 14 residues. CDR1 is SGHDT and CDR2 is YYEEEE in the germline V gene. The V end lost 4 bases, the J end lost 2 bases, and 12 bases lay between the germline ends. As DNA, the CDR3 is TGTGCCAGCAGCCAGATGACAGGAAACACTGAAGCTTTCTTT. Residues: CASSQMTGNTEAFF.

This clonotype was seen many times. V and J are TRBV7-8 and TRBJ1-1; unclear D gene. The CDR3 has 14 residues. The germline V and J ends were trimmed by 3 bases and 0 bases, with 8 bases remaining between them. Germline CDR1 is SGHVS and CDR2 is FQNEAQ. In DNA, the CDR3 is TGTGCCAGCAGCTTCCAGACGTTGAACACTGAAGCTTTCTTT. Translated, it gives CASSFQTLNTEAFF. Looking up the rest from reference TRBV7-8 and TRBJ1-1 gives the full variable domain: GAGVSQSPRYKVAKRGQDVALRCDPISGHVSLFWYQQALGQGPEFLTYFQNEAQLDKSGLPSDRFFAERPEGSVSTLKIQRTQQEDSAVYLCASSFQTLNTEAFFGQGTRLTVV.

This clonotype was seen repeatedly, ten times or more. The chain links TRBV7-3 to TRBJ2-5; 12 bases map to TRBD2. Germline V gives CDR1 SGHTA, CDR2 FQGTGA. The V and J ends lost 3 bases and 7 bases, in that order; junction bases with no gene match: 3. CDR3 length: 14 residues. For the CDR3, the DNA is TGTGCCAGCAGCTTGGGACTAGCGGGTGGGACCCAGTACTTC. It codes for CASSLGLAGGTQYF.

In this sample, this clonotype turned up a few times. The chain carries TRBV19 and TRBJ1-5; D call uncertain. V lost 7 bases and J 0 bases, leaving 4 bases between the germline ends. This CDR3 is 12 amino acids long. CDR1 is LNHDA, CDR2 SQIVND, per germline (reference sequence). CDR3 coding DNA: TGTGCCAGTACCCATAGCAATCAGCCCCAGCATTTT. Translation gives CASTHSNQPQHF.

This clonotype appeared many times. A much more abundant neighbour one base away suggests this may be a read error. This sequence joins TRBV12-3 or TRBV12-4 and TRBJ2-7; D is unresolved. CDR3 length: 16 residues. V was pared by 2 bases and J by 5 bases, with 19 bases between. The CDR3 DNA reads TGTGCCAGCAGTTTAAGAGGTCCAGATACACTCAACGAGCAGTACTTC. Protein product: CASSLRGPDTLNEQYF.